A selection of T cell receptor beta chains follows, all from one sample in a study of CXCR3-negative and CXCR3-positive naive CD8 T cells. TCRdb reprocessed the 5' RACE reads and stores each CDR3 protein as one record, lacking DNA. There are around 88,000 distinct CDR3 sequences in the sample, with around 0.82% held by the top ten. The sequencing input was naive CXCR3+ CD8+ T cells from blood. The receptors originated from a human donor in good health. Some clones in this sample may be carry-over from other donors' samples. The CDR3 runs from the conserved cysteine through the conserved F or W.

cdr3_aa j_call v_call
CASSPPGQYYGYTF TRBJ1-2 TRBV4-3
CASSLQSRETQYF TRBJ2-5 TRBV12-3/TRBV12-4
CASRPRGSPEQYF TRBJ2-7 TRBV27
CASSLGLPYEQYF TRBJ2-7 TRBV28
CASSQDLGDHYYNEQFF TRBJ2-1 TRBV4-3
CASSIRAWTEAFF TRBJ1-1 TRBV19
CASSWATGQAQNEQFF TRBJ2-1 TRBV28
CASSWGGNTGELFF TRBJ2-2 TRBV28
CASSLASGDYNEQFF TRBJ2-1 TRBV5-1
CASRTGYNEQYF TRBJ2-7 TRBV6-1
CASSSRQGRLRGTEAFF TRBJ1-1 TRBV28
CASSVVGQGANTF TRBJ1-2 TRBV9
CASSFARSDEQFF TRBJ2-1 TRBV7-6
CASSQDLGPTGYEQYF TRBJ2-7 TRBV4-3
CAWGTGAGANVLTF TRBJ2-6 TRBV30
CASSIGSGLTYEQYF TRBJ2-7 TRBV19
CASSPKTGGLYGYTF TRBJ1-2 TRBV28
CASSLGWPELGANVPTF TRBJ2-6 TRBV13
CASSLVAGLSDEQFF TRBJ2-1 TRBV7-2
CASSLSPGEYEQYF TRBJ2-7 TRBV5-1
CATEIPSGRAAKIIQYF TRBJ2-4 TRBV7-2
CASSLRVRTLRETQYF TRBJ2-5 TRBV13
CAISGTVNEQFF TRBJ2-1 TRBV10-3
CASSEVRSQETQYF TRBJ2-5 TRBV10-2
CSVVPGSDTGELFF TRBJ2-2 TRBV29-1
CASSDPLAGDTGELFF TRBJ2-2 TRBV5-1
CASSLVGQQETQYF TRBJ2-5 TRBV28
CASSQTGRQYF TRBJ2-7 TRBV5-5
CSVERWVREGNEQFF TRBJ2-1 TRBV29-1
CASSGIVTNQPQHF TRBJ1-5 TRBV10-2
CSARPGHNNSPLHF TRBJ1-6 TRBV20-1
CASSLGEAAGPPTDTQYF TRBJ2-3 TRBV7-3
CSVEDLADNEKLFF TRBJ1-4 TRBV29-1
CASSLEVQLLGYTF TRBJ1-2 TRBV12-3/TRBV12-4
CASVQDRGTEGPLHF TRBJ1-6 TRBV19
CASSYQPGSPTDTQYF TRBJ2-3 TRBV6-5
CASSRDRNNSPLHF TRBJ1-6 TRBV28
CASTPGGGVNGYTF TRBJ1-2 TRBV12-3/TRBV12-4
CATSMQRNQPQHF TRBJ1-5 TRBV15
CASSQVGYEQYF TRBJ2-7 TRBV7-9